This T cell receptor beta chain was identified in a study of T cell clusters in autoimmune cytopenias. TRB was amplified from 250 ng of peripheral blood genomic DNA per sample. This CDR3 spans 13 amino acids. TRB rearrangements were amplified by touch-down multiplex PCR with mixed TRB-A/B primers. Following a re-call of the multiplex PCR reads, TCRdb has one entry per CDR3 protein and lacks DNA. The sample has 8,000 or so distinct CDR3 sequences; the top ten hold roughly 28%. Notes on the study in general: No cluster-lack signature appeared between secondary cytopenia and chronic lymphocytic leukemia patients, apparently due to lymphoma masking. Clustering suggested that physiological T cell clusters were missing in primary autoimmune cytopenia patients.

Worth noting for this clonotype: No antigen is known for it.

The sample was peripheral blood. The chain joins TRBV12-3 or TRBV12-4 to TRBJ2-5; TCRdb picks TRBD1, but there is no DNA to check that call. The sequence was obtained from a human donor with an autoimmune cytopenia or autoimmune hepatitis (not recorded which). CDR3 sequence reads: CASSGDREETQYF.